One sample yielded the 2 T cell receptor beta chains listed below, sequenced in a study of OX40 agonist ivuxolimab in advanced cancers. Only in-frame clones appear in the TCRdb table, and some are missing; sequencing was by immunoSEQ multiplex PCR. The repertoire holds about 6,100 clones, with 60% to 80% as singletons. This material consisted of CD4+ or CD8+ T cells sorted from blood, taken in a trial of the OX40 agonist ivuxolimab. Source of these receptors: an adult with an advanced solid tumor such as melanoma, head and neck, liver or kidney cancer.

The chain employs TRBV19 and TRBJ1-3; tentative D call: TRBD1 (6 bases). Germline V gene data show CDR1 as LNHDA and CDR2 as SQIVND (reference sequence). The CDR3 is 15 amino acids. V was cut by 8 bases and J by 0 bases, with 14 bases left in between. This chain's CDR3 is CASSVDRNSGNTIYF. The CDR3 nucleotides read TGTGCCAGTTCAGTCGACAGGAACTCTGGAAACACCATATATTTT. The whole variable domain, filled in from reference TRBV19 and TRBJ1-3, reads DGGITQSPKYLFRKEGQNVTLSCEQNLNHDAMYWYRQDPGQGLRLIYYSQIVNDFQKGDIAEGYSVSREKKESFPLTVTSAQKNPTAFYLCASSVDRNSGNTIYFGEGSWLTVV.

The V and J genes are TRBV29-1 and TRBJ1-4; D is possibly TRBD1 (5 bases). This CDR3 contains 14 residues. Trimming took 6 bases from V and 8 from J, leaving 19 bases between them. The V gene's germline CDR1 is SQVTM and CDR2 ANQGSEA. This CDR3 reads CSVRALESVEKLFF. DNA for the CDR3: TGCAGCGTCAGGGCCCTGGAGTCGGTAGAAAAACTGTTTTTT.